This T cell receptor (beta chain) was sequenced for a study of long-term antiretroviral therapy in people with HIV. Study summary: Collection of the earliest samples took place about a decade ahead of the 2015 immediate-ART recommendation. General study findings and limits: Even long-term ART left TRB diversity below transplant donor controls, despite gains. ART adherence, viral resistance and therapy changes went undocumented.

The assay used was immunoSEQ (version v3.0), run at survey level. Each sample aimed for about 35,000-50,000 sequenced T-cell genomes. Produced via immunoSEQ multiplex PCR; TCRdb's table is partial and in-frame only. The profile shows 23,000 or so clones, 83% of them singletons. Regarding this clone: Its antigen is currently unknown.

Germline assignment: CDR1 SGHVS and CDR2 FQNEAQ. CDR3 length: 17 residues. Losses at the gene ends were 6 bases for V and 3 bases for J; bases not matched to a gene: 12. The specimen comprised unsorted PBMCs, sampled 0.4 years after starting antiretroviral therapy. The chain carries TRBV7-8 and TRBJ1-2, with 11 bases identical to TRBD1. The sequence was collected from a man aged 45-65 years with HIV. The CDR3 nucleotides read TGTGCCAGCAGTTTGCTTCCTAGGGACAGGGGGGACTATGGCTACACCTTC. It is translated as CASSLLPRDRGDYGYTF.